These T cell receptor beta chains were read from a single sample in a study of blood T cell repertoires in COVID-19. Generated by immunoSEQ multiplex PCR, the TCRdb table keeps only in-frame clones and is missing some. The sample lists around 450,000 clones, 90% occurring once. The sequenced material came from PBMCs or T cells enriched from blood (not recorded which). These receptors were obtained from a man aged 18 to 30 who had recovered from COVID-19. CDR3s include the opening cysteine and the closing phenylalanine or tryptophan. D genes are given only for firm matches. Only part of the rows carry a size: once, few, many, or a class if the clone is expanded.

clone_size: -; v_call: TRBV11-3; j_call: TRBJ1-3; d_call: -; cdr3_length: 14; cdr3_nt: TGTGCCAGCAGCTTGGGGCTTACTGGAAACACCATATATTTT; cdr3_aa: CASSLGLTGNTIYF
clone_size: -; v_call: TRBV7-3; j_call: TRBJ2-5; d_call: TRBD2; cdr3_length: 15; cdr3_nt: TGTGCCAGCAGCCGGGGCGGGAGGGTTCCAGAGACCCAGTACTTC; cdr3_aa: CASSRGGRVPETQYF
clone_size: -; v_call: TRBV10-3; j_call: TRBJ1-1; d_call: -; cdr3_length: 13; cdr3_nt: TGTGCCATCAGTCCCCAGGGTTCCACTGAAGCTTTCTTT; cdr3_aa: CAISPQGSTEAFF
clone_size: many; v_call: TRBV28; j_call: TRBJ2-7; d_call: -; cdr3_length: 14; cdr3_nt: TGTGCCAGCAGTCCTCCGAGGGGGGGCTACGAGCAGTACTTC; cdr3_aa: CASSPPRGGYEQYF
clone_size: -; v_call: TRBV6-5; j_call: TRBJ2-7; d_call: TRBD2; cdr3_length: 15; cdr3_nt: TGTGCCAGCCCATTACAGCGGGGCCACTCCTACGAGCAGTACTTC; cdr3_aa: CASPLQRGHSYEQYF
clone_size: -; v_call: TRBV29-1; j_call: TRBJ1-2; d_call: TRBD1; cdr3_length: 12; cdr3_nt: TGCAGCGCCCCGACAGGGAGCGATGGCTACACCTTC; cdr3_aa: CSAPTGSDGYTF
clone_size: -; v_call: TRBV13; j_call: TRBJ1-1; d_call: TRBD1; cdr3_length: 15; cdr3_nt: TGTGCCAGCAGCTTCGACAGGGGGCTGAACACTGAAGCTTTCTTT; cdr3_aa: CASSFDRGLNTEAFF
clone_size: -; v_call: TRBV2; j_call: TRBJ1-6; d_call: TRBD1; cdr3_length: 15; cdr3_nt: TGTGCCAGCAGACATGACAGGGCCTATAATTCACCCCTCCACTTT; cdr3_aa: CASRHDRAYNSPLHF
clone_size: -; v_call: TRBV3-1/TRBV3-2; j_call: TRBJ1-1; d_call: -; cdr3_length: 13; cdr3_nt: TGTGCCAGCAGCCAAGGGGCCGGCACTGAAGCTTTCTTT; cdr3_aa: CASSQGAGTEAFF
clone_size: -; v_call: TRBV19; j_call: TRBJ1-3; d_call: -; cdr3_length: 15; cdr3_nt: TGTGCCAGTAGAAGCAGCTACTACTCTGGAAACACCATATATTTT; cdr3_aa: CASRSSYYSGNTIYF
clone_size: -; v_call: TRBV3-1/TRBV3-2; j_call: TRBJ1-3; d_call: TRBD1; cdr3_length: 15; cdr3_nt: TGTGCCAGCAGCCCAGGACAGGGGCCTGGAAACACCATATATTTT; cdr3_aa: CASSPGQGPGNTIYF
clone_size: -; v_call: TRBV19; j_call: TRBJ2-3; d_call: TRBD1; cdr3_length: 16; cdr3_nt: TGTGCCAGTAGTACTCAGGGGGCCCTTCCGGCAGATACGCAGTATTTT; cdr3_aa: CASSTQGALPADTQYF
clone_size: once; v_call: TRBV2; j_call: TRBJ2-1; d_call: TRBD1; cdr3_length: 15; cdr3_nt: TGTGCCAGCAGTGATATTGGACAGGCGAACAATGAGCAGTTCTTC; cdr3_aa: CASSDIGQANNEQFF
clone_size: -; v_call: TRBV12-3/TRBV12-4; j_call: TRBJ1-4; d_call: -; cdr3_length: 11; cdr3_nt: TGTGCCAGCAGGGCAACAGAAAAACTGTTTTTT; cdr3_aa: CASRATEKLFF
clone_size: -; v_call: TRBV7-9; j_call: TRBJ1-2; d_call: -; cdr3_length: 15; cdr3_nt: TGTGCCAGCAACAATTTACAGGCGTTTAACTATGGCTACACCTTC; cdr3_aa: CASNNLQAFNYGYTF
clone_size: -; v_call: TRBV6-5; j_call: TRBJ2-3; d_call: -; cdr3_length: 13; cdr3_nt: TGTGCCAGCAGTACGCAGACTGCGGCGACGCAGTATTTT; cdr3_aa: CASSTQTAATQYF
clone_size: once; v_call: TRBV28; j_call: TRBJ2-5; d_call: -; cdr3_length: 15; cdr3_nt: TGTGCCAGCAGCCTTACTCCCCGAGGAAGGGAGACCCAGTACTTC; cdr3_aa: CASSLTPRGRETQYF
clone_size: -; v_call: TRBV27; j_call: TRBJ1-5; d_call: TRBD1; cdr3_length: 14; cdr3_nt: TGTGCCAGCAGAACAGGGGCGGGCTATCAGCCCCAGCATTTT; cdr3_aa: CASRTGAGYQPQHF
clone_size: -; v_call: TRBV6-5; j_call: TRBJ1-6; d_call: TRBD1; cdr3_length: 15; cdr3_nt: TGTGCCAGCACTAGATCCCAGGGGGCCGTGGCACCCCTCCACTTT; cdr3_aa: CASTRSQGAVAPLHF
clone_size: once; v_call: TRBV27; j_call: TRBJ1-1; d_call: -; cdr3_length: 11; cdr3_nt: TGTGCCAGCAGGAGAGGGACAGAAGCTTTCTTT; cdr3_aa: CASRRGTEAFF
clone_size: once; v_call: TRBV10-3; j_call: TRBJ2-7; d_call: -; cdr3_length: 15; cdr3_nt: TGTGCCATCAGTGGAAACCAACAGAGCTCCTACGAGCAGTACTTC; cdr3_aa: CAISGNQQSSYEQYF
clone_size: -; v_call: TRBV9; j_call: TRBJ2-7; d_call: -; cdr3_length: 15; cdr3_nt: TGTGCCAGCAGCGTAGAGGTTGGACAACTCTACGAGCAGTACTTC; cdr3_aa: CASSVEVGQLYEQYF
clone_size: -; v_call: TRBV7-3; j_call: TRBJ1-4; d_call: TRBD1; cdr3_length: 16; cdr3_nt: TGTGCCAGCAGCAGCGCTGAACAGGGGTCTAATGAAAAACTGTTTTTT; cdr3_aa: CASSSAEQGSNEKLFF
clone_size: -; v_call: TRBV9; j_call: TRBJ1-2; d_call: -; cdr3_length: 15; cdr3_nt: TGTGCCAGCAGCGCTGACAGACAAACTAACTATGGCTACACCTTC; cdr3_aa: CASSADRQTNYGYTF
clone_size: -; v_call: TRBV13; j_call: TRBJ1-2; d_call: -; cdr3_length: 12; cdr3_nt: TGTGCCAGCAGCGCTCGGGGGGATGGCTACACCTTC; cdr3_aa: CASSARGDGYTF
clone_size: -; v_call: TRBV6-5; j_call: TRBJ1-2; d_call: TRBD1; cdr3_length: 14; cdr3_nt: TGTGCCAGCAGTTATGGACAGGCCAGCAATGGCTACACCTTC; cdr3_aa: CASSYGQASNGYTF
clone_size: -; v_call: TRBV5-5; j_call: TRBJ1-5; d_call: -; cdr3_length: 15; cdr3_nt: TGTGCCAGCAGCTCCCAGGGTGGGAGCAATCAGCCCCAGCATTTT; cdr3_aa: CASSSQGGSNQPQHF